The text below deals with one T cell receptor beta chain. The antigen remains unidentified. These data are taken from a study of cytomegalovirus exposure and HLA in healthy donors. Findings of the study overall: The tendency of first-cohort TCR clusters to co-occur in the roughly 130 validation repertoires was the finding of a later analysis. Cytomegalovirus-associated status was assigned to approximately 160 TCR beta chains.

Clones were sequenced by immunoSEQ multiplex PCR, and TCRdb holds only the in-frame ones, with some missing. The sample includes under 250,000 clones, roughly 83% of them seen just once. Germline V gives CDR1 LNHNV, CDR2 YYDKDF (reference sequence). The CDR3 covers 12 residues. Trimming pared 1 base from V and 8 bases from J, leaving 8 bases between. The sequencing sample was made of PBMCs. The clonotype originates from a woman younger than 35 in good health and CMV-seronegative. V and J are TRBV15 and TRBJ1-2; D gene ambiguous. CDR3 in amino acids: CATSRAEMGYTF. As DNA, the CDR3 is TGTGCCACCAGCAGAGCCGAAATGGGCTACACCTTC. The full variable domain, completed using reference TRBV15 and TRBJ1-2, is DAMVIQNPRYQVTQFGKPVTLSCSQTLNHNVMYWYQQKSSQAPKLLFHYYDKDFNNEADTPDNFQSRRPNTSFCFLDIRSPGLGDTAMYLCATSRAEMGYTFGSGTRLTVV.